A selection of T cell receptor beta chains follows, all from one sample in a study of T cell repertoires in cytomegalovirus infection. Their cognate antigens are unknown. TCRdb processed the reads anew with MiXCR; each CDR3 protein has one entry. The repertoire consists of 110,000 or so distinct CDR3 sequences, with 30% to 35% occurring once and the leading ten covering around two fifths. Sequenced material: CD8+ T cells from cultured PBMCs, taken from culture after CMV antigen stimulation. The receptors come from a human donor in good health (CMV status not recorded). Some clones in this sample may be carry-over from other donors' samples. The CDR3 runs from the conserved cysteine through the conserved F or W. A D gene is named only where the DNA matches it firmly. Rows may omit the clone size; those that give it use once, few, many or a size class.

v_call,d_call,j_call,clone_size,cdr3_nt,cdr3_aa
TRBV4-1,TRBD2,TRBJ2-1,few,TGCGCCAGCAGCCACCCGGGACTAGCGGACCAGTTCTTC,CASSHPGLADQFF
TRBV12-3/TRBV12-4,-,TRBJ2-5,-,TGTGCCAGCAGCACTAACCTTCAACCGGAGACCCAGTACTTC,CASSTNLQPETQYF
TRBV29-1,-,TRBJ1-2,few,TGCAGCGTTGATGGTCGGGGACGGGATGGCTACACCTTC,CSVDGRGRDGYTF
TRBV19,-,TRBJ1-1,-,TGTGCCAGTAGTACCGAAGACATGGGGCGTGAAGCTTTCTTT,CASSTEDMGREAFF
TRBV7-2,-,TRBJ2-2,many,TGTGCCAGCAGCTCTGGACAGACCGGGGAGCTGTTTTTT,CASSSGQTGELFF
TRBV7-2,-,TRBJ2-2,many,TGTGCCAGCAGCTACGTCCGGGACGGCACCGGGGAGCTGTTTTTT,CASSYVRDGTGELFF
TRBV6-6,TRBD2,TRBJ2-5,-,TGTGCCAGCAGCCCCGGACTAGCGGGGGGGCGACCCCAAGAGACCCAGTACTTC,CASSPGLAGGRPQETQYF
TRBV11-2,-,TRBJ2-2,few,TGTGCCAGCAGGAGAACGACAGTGCTGAACACCGGGGAGCTGTTTTTT,CASRRTTVLNTGELFF
TRBV7-8,-,TRBJ2-6,many,TGTGCCAGCAGCTCTCGCGGGGCCGCATACTCTGGGGCCAACGTCCTGACTTTC,CASSSRGAAYSGANVLTF
TRBV10-3,-,TRBJ1-6,-,TGTGCCACGTGGGGATCCTATAATTCACCCCTCCACTTT,CATWGSYNSPLHF
TRBV7-2,TRBD1,TRBJ2-7,many,TGTGCCAGCAGCTCCTGGGACAGGGCTCGCTACGAGCAGTACTTC,CASSSWDRARYEQYF
TRBV6-2/TRBV6-3,TRBD2,TRBJ2-3,-,TGTGCCAGCAGTTACATCCGGAGGCGGGGGGAAAGCACAGATACGCAGTATTTT,CASSYIRRRGESTDTQYF
TRBV18,TRBD1,TRBJ1-3,-,TGTGCCAGCCAAGCGAGATACCGGGACAGCTCTGGAAACACCATATATTTT,CASQARYRDSSGNTIYF
TRBV6-1,TRBD1,TRBJ2-1,-,TGTGCCAGCAGTGAACAGGGGGCCTGGAATGAGCAGTTCTTC,CASSEQGAWNEQFF
TRBV5-1,TRBD1,TRBJ2-5,many,TGCGCCAGCAGCCCGGGACAGGGAGACCTCGAGACCCAGTACTTC,CASSPGQGDLETQYF
TRBV6-5,-,TRBJ2-2,few,TGTGCCAGCAGTTACTCGATTACCGGGGAGCTGTTTTTT,CASSYSITGELFF
TRBV5-6,-,TRBJ2-7,-,TGTGCCAGCAGCTTCGGGGAGGACTACGAGCAGTACTTC,CASSFGEDYEQYF
TRBV27,-,TRBJ2-3,few,TGTGCCAGCAGACCTGCGGCCCCCACAGATACGCAGTATTTT,CASRPAAPTDTQYF
TRBV7-9,-,TRBJ2-5,-,TGTGCCAGCAGCTCCCGGACGGTACAAGAGACCCAGTACTTC,CASSSRTVQETQYF
TRBV28,TRBD1,TRBJ2-4,-,TGTGCCAGCAGTTCCCCGGACAGGGACGCCAAAAACATTCAGTACTTC,CASSSPDRDAKNIQYF